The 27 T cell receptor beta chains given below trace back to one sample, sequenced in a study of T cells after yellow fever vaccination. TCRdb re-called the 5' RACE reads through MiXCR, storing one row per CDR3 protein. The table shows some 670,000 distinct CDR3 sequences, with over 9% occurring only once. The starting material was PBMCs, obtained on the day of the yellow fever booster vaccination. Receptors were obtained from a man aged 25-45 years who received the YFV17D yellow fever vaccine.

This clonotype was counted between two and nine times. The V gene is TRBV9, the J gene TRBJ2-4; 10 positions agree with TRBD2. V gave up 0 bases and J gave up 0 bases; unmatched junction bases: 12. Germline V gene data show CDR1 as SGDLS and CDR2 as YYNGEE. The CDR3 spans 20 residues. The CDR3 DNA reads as TGTGCCAGCAGCGTAGCGTCTAGCGGGAGTCACCAAACAGCCAAAAACATTCAGTACTTC. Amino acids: CASSVASSGSHQTAKNIQYF.

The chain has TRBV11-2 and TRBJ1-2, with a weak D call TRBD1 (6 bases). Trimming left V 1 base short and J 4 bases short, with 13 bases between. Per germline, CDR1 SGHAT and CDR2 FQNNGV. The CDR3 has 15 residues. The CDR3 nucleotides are TGTGCCAGCAGCTTAGTTCAGGGGAAGGGCTATGGCTACACCTTC. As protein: CASSLVQGKGYGYTF. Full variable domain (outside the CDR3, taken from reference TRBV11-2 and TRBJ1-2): EAGVAQSPRYKIIEKRQSVAFWCNPISGHATLYWYQQILGQGPKLLIQFQNNGVVDDSQLPKDRFSAERLKGVDSTLKIQPAKLEDSAVYLCASSLVQGKGYGYTFGSGTRLTVV.

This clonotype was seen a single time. The CDR3 bases are TGCGCCAGCAGTGAAGGTTCCGGGGCTACCGCGCAGTACTTC. Translation: CASSEGSGATAQYF. This sequence joins TRBV10-1 and TRBJ2-7, with D possibly called TRBD1 or TRBD2 (5 bases each). The CDR3 has 14 residues. V gave up 3 bases and J gave up 9 bases, with 18 bases separating them. Germline V lookup: CDR1 WNHNN, CDR2 SYGVQD (reference sequence).

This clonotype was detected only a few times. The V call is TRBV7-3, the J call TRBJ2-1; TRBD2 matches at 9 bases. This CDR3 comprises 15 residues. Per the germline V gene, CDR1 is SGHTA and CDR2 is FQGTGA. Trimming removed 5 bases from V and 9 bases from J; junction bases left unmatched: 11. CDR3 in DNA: TGTGCCAGCAGCCTGACTAGCGGTCTACAAGGTGAGCAGTTCTTC. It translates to CASSLTSGLQGEQFF.

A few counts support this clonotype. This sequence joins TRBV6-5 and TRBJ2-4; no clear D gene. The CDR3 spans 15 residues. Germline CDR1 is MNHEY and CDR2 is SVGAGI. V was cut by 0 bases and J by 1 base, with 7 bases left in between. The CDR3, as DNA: TGTGCCAGCAGTTACTCGGCCGGGGCCAAAAACATTCAGTACTTC. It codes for CASSYSAGAKNIQYF.

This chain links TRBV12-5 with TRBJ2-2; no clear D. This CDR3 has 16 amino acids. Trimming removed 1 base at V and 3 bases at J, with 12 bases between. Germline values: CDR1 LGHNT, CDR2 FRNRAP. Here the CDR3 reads CASGLGPLRDTGELFF. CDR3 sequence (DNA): TGTGCTAGTGGTTTGGGACCTCTACGGGACACCGGGGAGCTGTTTTTT. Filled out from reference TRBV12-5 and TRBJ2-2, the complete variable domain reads DARVTQTPRHKVTEMGQEVTMRCQPILGHNTVFWYRQTMMQGLELLAYFRNRAPLDDSGMPKDRFSAEMPDATLATLKIQPSEPRDSAVYFCASGLGPLRDTGELFFGEGSRLTVL.

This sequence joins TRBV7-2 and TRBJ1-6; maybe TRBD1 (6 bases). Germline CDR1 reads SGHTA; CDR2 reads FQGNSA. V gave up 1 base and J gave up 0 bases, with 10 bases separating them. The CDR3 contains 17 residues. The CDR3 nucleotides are TGTGCCAGCAGCTTAGGGGGAGGGGGCTCCTATAATTCACCCCTCCACTTT. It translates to CASSLGGGGSYNSPLHF.

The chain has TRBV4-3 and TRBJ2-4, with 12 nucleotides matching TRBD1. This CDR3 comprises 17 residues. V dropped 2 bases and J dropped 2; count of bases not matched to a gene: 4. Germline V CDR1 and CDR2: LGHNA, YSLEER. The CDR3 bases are TGCGCCAGCAGCCAAAAGGGACAGGGGGCGACCAAAAACATTCAGTACTTC. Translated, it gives CASSQKGQGATKNIQYF.

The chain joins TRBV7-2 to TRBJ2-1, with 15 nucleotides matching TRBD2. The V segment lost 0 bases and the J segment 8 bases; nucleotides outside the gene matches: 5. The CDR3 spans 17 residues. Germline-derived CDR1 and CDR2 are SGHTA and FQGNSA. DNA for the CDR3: TGTGCCAGCAGCTTAGCCGGGACTAGCGGGAGGTACTATGAGCAGTTCTTC. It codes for CASSLAGTSGRYYEQFF.

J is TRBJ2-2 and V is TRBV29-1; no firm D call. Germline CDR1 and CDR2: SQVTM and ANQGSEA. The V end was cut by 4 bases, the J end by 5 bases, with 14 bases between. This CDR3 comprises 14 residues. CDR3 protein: CSVGTQGPTGELFF. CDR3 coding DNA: TGCAGCGTTGGCACACAAGGTCCTACCGGGGAGCTGTTTTTT.

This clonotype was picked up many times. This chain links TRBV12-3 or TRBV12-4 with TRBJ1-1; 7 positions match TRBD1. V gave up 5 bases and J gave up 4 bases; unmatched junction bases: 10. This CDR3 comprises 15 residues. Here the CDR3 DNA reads TGTGCCAGCAGTACCAACAGGGGAAGGGGCACTGAAGCTTTCTTT. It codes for CASSTNRGRGTEAFF.

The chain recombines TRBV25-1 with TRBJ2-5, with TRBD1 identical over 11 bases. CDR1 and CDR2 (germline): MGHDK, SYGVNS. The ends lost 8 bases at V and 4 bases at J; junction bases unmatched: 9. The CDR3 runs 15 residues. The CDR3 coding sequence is TGTGCCAGCGCACAAGCGGGACAGGGGGGAGAGACCCAGTACTTC. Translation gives CASAQAGQGGETQYF.

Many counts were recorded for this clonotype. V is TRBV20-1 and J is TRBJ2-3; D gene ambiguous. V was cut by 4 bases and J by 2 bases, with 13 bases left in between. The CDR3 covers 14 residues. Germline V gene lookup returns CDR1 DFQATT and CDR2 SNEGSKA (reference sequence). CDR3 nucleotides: TGCAGTGCTATTCGACTTGGTCCCACAGATACGCAGTATTTT. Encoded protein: CSAIRLGPTDTQYF.

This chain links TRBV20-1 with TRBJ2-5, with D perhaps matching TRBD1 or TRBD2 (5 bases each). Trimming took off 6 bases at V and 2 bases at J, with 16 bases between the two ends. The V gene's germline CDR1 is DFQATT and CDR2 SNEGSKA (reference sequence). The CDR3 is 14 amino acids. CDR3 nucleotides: TGCAGTGCCCTTCAAAGGGGACGGCAAGAGACCCAGTACTTC. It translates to CSALQRGRQETQYF.

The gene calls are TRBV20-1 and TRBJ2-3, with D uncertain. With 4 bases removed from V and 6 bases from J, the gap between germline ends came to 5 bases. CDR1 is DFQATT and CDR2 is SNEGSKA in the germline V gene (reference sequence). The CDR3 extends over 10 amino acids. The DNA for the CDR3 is TGCAGTGCTATTGGCGATACGCAGTATTTT. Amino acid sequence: CSAIGDTQYF.

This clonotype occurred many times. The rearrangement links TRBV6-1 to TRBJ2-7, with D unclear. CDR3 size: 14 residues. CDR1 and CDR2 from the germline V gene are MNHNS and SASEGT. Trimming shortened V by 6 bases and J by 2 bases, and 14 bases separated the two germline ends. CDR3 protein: CASSKDRVPYEQYF. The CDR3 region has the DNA TGTGCCAGCAGCAAGGACCGGGTACCCTACGAGCAGTACTTC.

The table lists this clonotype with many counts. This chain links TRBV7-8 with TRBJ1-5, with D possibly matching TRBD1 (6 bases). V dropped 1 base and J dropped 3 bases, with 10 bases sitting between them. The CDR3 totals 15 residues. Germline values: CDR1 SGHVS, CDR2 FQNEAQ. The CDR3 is CASSLEDSVNQPQHF. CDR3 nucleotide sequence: TGTGCCAGCAGCTTAGAGGACAGCGTCAATCAGCCCCAGCATTTT. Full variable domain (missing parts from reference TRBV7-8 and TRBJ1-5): GAGVSQSPRYKVAKRGQDVALRCDPISGHVSLFWYQQALGQGPEFLTYFQNEAQLDKSGLPSDRFFAERPEGSVSTLKIQRTQQEDSAVYLCASSLEDSVNQPQHFGDGTRLSIL.

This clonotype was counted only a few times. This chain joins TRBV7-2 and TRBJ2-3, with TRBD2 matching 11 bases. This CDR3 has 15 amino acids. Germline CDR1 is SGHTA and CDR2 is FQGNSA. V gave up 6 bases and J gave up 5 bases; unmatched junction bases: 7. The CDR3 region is CASRVLAGVEDTQYF. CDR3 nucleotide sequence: TGTGCCAGCAGGGTACTAGCGGGAGTTGAAGATACGCAGTATTTT.

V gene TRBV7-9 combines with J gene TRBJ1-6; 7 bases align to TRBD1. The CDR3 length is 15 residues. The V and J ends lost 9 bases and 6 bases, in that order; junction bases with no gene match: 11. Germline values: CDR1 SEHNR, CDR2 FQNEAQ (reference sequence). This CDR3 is CASGQGGIRNSPLHF. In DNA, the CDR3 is TGTGCCAGTGGGCAGGGGGGAATCCGTAATTCACCCCTCCACTTT.

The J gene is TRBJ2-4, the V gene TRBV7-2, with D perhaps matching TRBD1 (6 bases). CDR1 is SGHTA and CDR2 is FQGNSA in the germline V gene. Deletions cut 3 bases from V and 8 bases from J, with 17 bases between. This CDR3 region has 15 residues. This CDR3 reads CASSFLTDHRDIQYF. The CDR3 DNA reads TGTGCCAGCAGCTTTCTCACAGACCACAGGGACATTCAGTACTTC.

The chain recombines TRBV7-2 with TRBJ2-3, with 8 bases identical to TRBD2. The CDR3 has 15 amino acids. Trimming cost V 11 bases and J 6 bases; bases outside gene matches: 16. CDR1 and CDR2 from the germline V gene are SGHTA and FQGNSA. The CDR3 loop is CAGCPGSGAGDTQYF. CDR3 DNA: TGTGCCGGCTGCCCGGGTAGCGGGGCGGGGGATACGCAGTATTTT.

The CDR3 loop is CASNLLGQKNEKLFF. The CDR3 DNA follows: TGTGCCAGCAACTTATTGGGACAGAAGAATGAAAAACTGTTTTTT. This sequence joins TRBV6-1 and TRBJ1-4, with 7 bases identical to TRBD1. Germline CDR1 reads MNHNS; CDR2 reads SASEGT. The trim removed 7 bases at V and 5 bases at J, leaving 10 bases unmatched. The CDR3 contains 15 residues.

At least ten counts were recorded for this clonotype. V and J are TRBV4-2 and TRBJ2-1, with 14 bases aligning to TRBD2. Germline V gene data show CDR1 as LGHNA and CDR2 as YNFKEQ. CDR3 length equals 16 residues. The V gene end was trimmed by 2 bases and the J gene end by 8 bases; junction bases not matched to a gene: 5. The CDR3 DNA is TGTGCCAGCAGCCAACCCGGGACTAGCGGGAGTTATGAGCAGTTCTTC. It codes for CASSQPGTSGSYEQFF.

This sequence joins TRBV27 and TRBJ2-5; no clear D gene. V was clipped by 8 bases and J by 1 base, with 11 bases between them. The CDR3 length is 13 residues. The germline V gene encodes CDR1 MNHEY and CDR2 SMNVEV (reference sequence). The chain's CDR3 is CASLLGGQETQYF. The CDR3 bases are TGTGCCAGCTTGTTGGGTGGCCAAGAGACCCAGTACTTC.

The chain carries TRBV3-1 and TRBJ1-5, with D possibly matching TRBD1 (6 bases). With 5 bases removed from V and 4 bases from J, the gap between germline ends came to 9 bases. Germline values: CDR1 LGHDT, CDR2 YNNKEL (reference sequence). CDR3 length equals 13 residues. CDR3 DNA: TGTGCCAGCAGCGCGCAGGGGAATCAGCCCCAGCATTTT. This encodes CASSAQGNQPQHF.

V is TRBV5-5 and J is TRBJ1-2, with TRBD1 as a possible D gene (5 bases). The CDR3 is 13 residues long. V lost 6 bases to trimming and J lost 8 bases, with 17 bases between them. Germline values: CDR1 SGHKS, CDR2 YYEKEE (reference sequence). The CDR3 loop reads CASTVGTWEGYTF. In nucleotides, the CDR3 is TGTGCCAGCACCGTAGGGACCTGGGAGGGCTACACCTTC.

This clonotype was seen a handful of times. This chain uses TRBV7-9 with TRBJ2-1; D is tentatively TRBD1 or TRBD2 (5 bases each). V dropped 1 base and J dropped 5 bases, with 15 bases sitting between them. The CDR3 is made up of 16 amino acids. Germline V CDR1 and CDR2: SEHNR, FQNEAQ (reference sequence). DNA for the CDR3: TGTGCCAGCAGCTTAGGAGCGGCAGGGATAGACAATGAGCAGTTCTTC. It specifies CASSLGAAGIDNEQFF. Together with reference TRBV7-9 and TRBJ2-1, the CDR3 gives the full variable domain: DTGVSQNPRHKITKRGQNVTFRCDPISEHNRLYWYRQTLGQGPEFLTYFQNEAQLEKSRLLSDRFSAERPKGSFSTLEIQRTEQGDSAMYLCASSLGAAGIDNEQFFGPGTRLTVL.